The 2 T cell receptor beta chains presented below share a single source sample, sequenced in a study of T cell changes during pregnancy in multiple sclerosis (dated by TCRdb to the late 2010s). To prepare the library, the immunoSEQ multiplex PCR assay was applied. TCRdb's version of the immuneACCESS table is confined to in-frame rearrangements and falls short of the full clone set. An unresolved V gene accounts for under half of the shortfall where checked; the remainder is of unknown origin. The sample table shows 58,000 or so clones, and roughly 90% are seen once. The ten largest clones add up to 2.3% of the sample. The sequencing here drew on peripheral blood, taken in the first trimester of pregnancy. The receptors were sampled from a female donor with multiple sclerosis, enrolled in a pregnancy study.

The J gene is TRBJ2-2, the V gene TRBV29-1; D may be TRBD2 (5 bases). Germline CDR1 and CDR2: SQVTM and ANQGSEA. The CDR3 length is 12 residues. Trimming took off 5 bases at V and 5 bases at J, with 9 bases between the two ends. DNA of the CDR3: TGCAGCGTTCGGGGTGGGACCGGGGAGCTGTTTTTT. This encodes CSVRGGTGELFF.

V gene TRBV5-1 combines with J gene TRBJ2-5; TRBD2 agrees at 13 bases. The CDR3 runs to 15 residues. Germline CDR1 and CDR2: SGHRS and YFSETQ. V dropped 4 bases and J dropped 4; count of bases not matched to a gene: 4. The CDR3 sequence: CASSVGLAGRETQYF. Here the CDR3 DNA reads TGCGCCAGCAGCGTGGGACTAGCGGGAAGAGAGACCCAGTACTTC. Full variable domain (rest looked up from reference TRBV5-1 and TRBJ2-5): KAGVTQTPRYLIKTRGQQVTLSCSPISGHRSVSWYQQTPGQGLQFLFEYFSETQRNKGNFPGRFSGRQFSNSRSEMNVSTLELGDSALYLCASSVGLAGRETQYFGPGTRLLVL.